Presented here are 3 T cell receptor beta chains from one specimen sequenced in a study of T cells in Graves' hyperthyroidism and ophthalmopathy. Amplification of TCR beta CDR3 regions was performed using RNA transcripts as template. Primed by the HTBI set, a first-round RT-PCR was run on the TCR CDR3. Each CDR3 protein is one row after TCRdb ran MiXCR on the multiplex PCR reads. The sample carries about 530,000 distinct CDR3 sequences, more than 15% recorded once. Sequenced input: blood. The receptors come from a woman aged 18 to 35 with Graves' ophthalmopathy.

V gene TRBV14 combines with J gene TRBJ2-3, with D possibly TRBD1 on 7 matching bases. The CDR3 contains 17 residues. The germline gives CDR1 SGHDN, CDR2 FVKESK. The V end was cut by 0 bases, the J end by 4 bases, with 17 bases between. The CDR3 nucleotides are TGTGCCAGCAGCCAAGATCAGGGGGGCTGGTTTGCAGATACGCAGTATTTT. Translating gives CASSQDQGGWFADTQYF.

This clonotype was seen more than once but under ten times. This sequence joins TRBV20-1 and TRBJ1-5, with TRBD1 as a possible D gene (5 bases). Germline assignment: CDR1 DFQATT and CDR2 SNEGSKA (reference sequence). CDR3 size: 13 residues. CDR3 nucleotides: TGCAGCGCGAGGGAGGGGCCCTATCAGCCCCAGCATTTT. It specifies CSAREGPYQPQHF.

This sequence joins TRBV9 and TRBJ2-3, with D unresolved. The germline gives CDR1 SGDLS, CDR2 YYNGEE. V gave up 4 bases and J gave up 6 bases, with 12 bases separating them. The CDR3 is 13 amino acids. CDR3 region: CASSSVGRDTQYF. The CDR3 DNA reads TGTGCCAGCAGCTCCGTAGGTCGGGATACGCAGTATTTT.